This T cell receptor beta chain was obtained from a study of cytomegalovirus exposure and HLA in healthy donors. Overall study results and limits: The study labeled 150 or so TCR beta chains cytomegalovirus-associated. Later analysis showed TCR association rates varying by HLA locus, highest for DRB1 and lowest for HLA-C.

Concerning this clone: The antigen is unknown.

As for the donors, each was a healthy bone marrow donor. A multiplex PCR was run with 60 Vbeta primers and 13 Jbeta primers. The assay was immunoSEQ multiplex PCR, and TCRdb's table has in-frame clones only and misses some. In the table there are over 150,000 clones, 80% of which are singletons. This CDR3 is built from 15 residues. CDR1 is LGHNA and CDR2 is YSLEER in the germline V gene. The V gene lost 1 base and the J gene lost 5 bases, with 12 bases spanning the gap. J is TRBJ1-5 and V is TRBV4-3; the D gene is possibly TRBD1 (5 bases). The sample consisted of PBMCs. The source is a woman aged 50 to 60 in good health and CMV-seropositive. CDR3 nucleotides: TGCGCCAGCAGCCAAGCTGACAGAGACGATCAGCCCCAGCATTTT. Translated, it gives CASSQADRDDQPQHF.